Included here is one T cell receptor (beta chain) sequence, with context. These data originate in a study of T cell responses to AZD1222 COVID-19 vaccine. The repertoire was sequenced with immunoSEQ multiplex PCR; TCRdb's copy has only in-frame clones and lacks some. The table lists 33,000 or so clones, approximately 87% of them singletons, with 11% to 15% in the top ten. The TCR comes from an adult who received the AZD1222 COVID-19 vaccine. Sequenced here: peripheral blood, sampled 28 days after the second AZD1222 dose.

CDR3 in amino acids: CASSFQMGGSLAGANVLTF. CDR3 nucleotides: TGTGCCAGCAGCTTCCAGATGGGGGGAAGTCTCGCTGGGGCCAACGTCCTGACTTTC. The V and J genes are TRBV7-6 and TRBJ2-6; a possible D gene is TRBD2 (6 bases). Germline lookup yields CDR1 SGHVS and CDR2 FNYEAQ. The length of the CDR3 is 19 residues. V gave up 3 bases and J gave up 2 bases, with 20 bases separating them.